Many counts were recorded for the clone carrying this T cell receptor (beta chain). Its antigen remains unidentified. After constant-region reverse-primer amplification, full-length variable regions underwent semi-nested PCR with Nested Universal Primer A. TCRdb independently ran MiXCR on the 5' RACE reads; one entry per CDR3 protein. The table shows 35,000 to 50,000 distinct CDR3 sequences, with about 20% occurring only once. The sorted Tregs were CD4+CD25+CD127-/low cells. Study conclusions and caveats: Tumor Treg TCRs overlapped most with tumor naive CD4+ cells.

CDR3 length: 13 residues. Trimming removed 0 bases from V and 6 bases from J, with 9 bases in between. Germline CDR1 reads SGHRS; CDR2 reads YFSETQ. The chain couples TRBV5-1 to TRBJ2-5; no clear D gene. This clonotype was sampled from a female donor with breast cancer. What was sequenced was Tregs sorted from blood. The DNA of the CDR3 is TGCGCCAGCAGCTTGGCCGGCTTAAAGACCCAGTACTTC. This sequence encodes CASSLAGLKTQYF.